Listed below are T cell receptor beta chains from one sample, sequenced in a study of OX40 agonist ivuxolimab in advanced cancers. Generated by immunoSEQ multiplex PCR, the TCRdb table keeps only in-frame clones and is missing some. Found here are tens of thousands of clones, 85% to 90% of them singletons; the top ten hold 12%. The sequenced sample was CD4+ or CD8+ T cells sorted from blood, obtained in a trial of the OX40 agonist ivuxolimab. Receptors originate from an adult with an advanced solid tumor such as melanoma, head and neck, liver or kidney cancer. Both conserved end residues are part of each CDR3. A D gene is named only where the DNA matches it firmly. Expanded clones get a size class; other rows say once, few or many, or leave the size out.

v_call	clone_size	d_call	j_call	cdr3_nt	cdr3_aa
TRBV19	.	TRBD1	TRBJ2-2	TGTGCCAGTAGTAACCCCGGGACAGACACCGGGGAGCTGTTTTTT	CASSNPGTDTGELFF
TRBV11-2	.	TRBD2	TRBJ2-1	TGTGCCAGCAGCTTAGGCCGGGGGGGGCAGGGCAATGAGCAGTTCTTC	CASSLGRGGQGNEQFF
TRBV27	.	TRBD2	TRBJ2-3	TGTGCCGGGGCGCGGGGGATTGCGGATACGCAGTATTTT	CAGARGIADTQYF
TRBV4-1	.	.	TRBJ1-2	TGCGCCAGCAGCGCCCACGTGGATGGTCCCTATGGCTACACCTTC	CASSAHVDGPYGYTF
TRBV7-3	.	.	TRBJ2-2	TGTGCCAGCAGCCGGCTAGGGGGAGAGGCCACCGGGGAGCTGTTTTTT	CASSRLGGEATGELFF
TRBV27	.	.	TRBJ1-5	TGTGCCAGCAGTTCTAACGGCAAGGGCAATCAGCCCCAGCATTTT	CASSSNGKGNQPQHF
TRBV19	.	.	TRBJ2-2	TGTGCCAGTAGTGTACAGGGTAACACCGGGGAGCTGTTTTTT	CASSVQGNTGELFF
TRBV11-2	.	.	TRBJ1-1	TGTGCCAGCAGCCCCCACACGGATGAAGCTTTCTTT	CASSPHTDEAFF
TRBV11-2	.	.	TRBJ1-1	TGTGCCAGCAGCTTAATAAGCACTGAAGCTTTCTTT	CASSLISTEAFF
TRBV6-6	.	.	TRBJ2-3	TGTGCCAGCTCCCAGGTAGGGAGCACAGATACGCAGTATTTT	CASSQVGSTDTQYF
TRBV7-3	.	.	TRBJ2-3	TGTGCCAGCAGCTCCGCCGGTTGGGCCCTCAGCACAGATACGCAGTATTTT	CASSSAGWALSTDTQYF
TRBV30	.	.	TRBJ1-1	TGTGCCTGGAGTGAGATGAACACTGAAGCTTTCTTT	CAWSEMNTEAFF
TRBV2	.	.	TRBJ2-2	TGTGCCAGCAGTGTTGTGGGGGGCTCTGCCACCGGGGAGCTGTTTTTT	CASSVVGGSATGELFF
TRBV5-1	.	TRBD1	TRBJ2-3	TGCGCCAGCAGCTTTAGGACAGGCCGCACAGATACGCAGTATTTT	CASSFRTGRTDTQYF
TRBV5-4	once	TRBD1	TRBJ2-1	TGTGCCAGCAGCCCGGGACAGGGCAGCCATGAGCAGTTCTTC	CASSPGQGSHEQFF
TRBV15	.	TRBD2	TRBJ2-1	TGTGCCACCAGCAGAGATCTAGGACTAGGTCTTAACAATGAGCAGTTCTTC	CATSRDLGLGLNNEQFF
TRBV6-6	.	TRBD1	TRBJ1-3	TGTGCCAGCAGTCCAGGGGGAGACACCATATATTTT	CASSPGGDTIYF